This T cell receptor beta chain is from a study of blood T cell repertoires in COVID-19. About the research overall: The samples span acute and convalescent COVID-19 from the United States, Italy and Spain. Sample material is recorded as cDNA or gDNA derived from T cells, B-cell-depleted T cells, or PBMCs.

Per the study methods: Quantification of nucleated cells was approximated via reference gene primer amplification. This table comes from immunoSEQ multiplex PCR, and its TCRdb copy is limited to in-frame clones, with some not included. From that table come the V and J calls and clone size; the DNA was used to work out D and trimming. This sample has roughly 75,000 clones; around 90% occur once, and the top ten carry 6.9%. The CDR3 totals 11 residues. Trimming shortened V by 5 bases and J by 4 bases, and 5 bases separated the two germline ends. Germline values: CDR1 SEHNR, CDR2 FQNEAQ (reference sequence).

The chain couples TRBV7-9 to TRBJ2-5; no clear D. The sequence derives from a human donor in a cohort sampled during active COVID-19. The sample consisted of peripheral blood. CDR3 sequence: CASSPVETQYF. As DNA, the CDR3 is TGTGCCAGCAGCCCCGTAGAGACCCAGTACTTC.